The T cell receptor (beta chain) described here comes from a study of blood T cell repertoires in COVID-19. Study summary: Collection of acute and convalescent COVID-19 samples took place in the United States, Italy and Spain.

Clones were read by immunoSEQ multiplex PCR, and TCRdb kept only the in-frame ones, dropping some. The top ten hold over 3% of the sample, which has over 200,000 clones, roughly nine tenths seen once. Cohort assignment relied on participant-reported clinical history. The specimen was PBMCs or T cells enriched from blood (not recorded which). This receptor was obtained from a woman aged 45-59 years in a cohort exposed to, infected with or recovered from COVID-19 (not recorded which).

The CDR3 nucleotides are TGTGCCAGCAGGCCCCGGGACTCCTATAATTCACCCCTCCACTTT. It specifies CASRPRDSYNSPLHF. V is TRBV28 and J is TRBJ1-6; unclear D gene. The CDR3 contains 15 residues. CDR1 MDHEN and CDR2 SYDVKM come from the germline V gene. V was clipped by 6 bases and J by 0 bases, with 9 bases between them.